This T cell receptor (beta chain) derives from a study of blood T cell repertoires in COVID-19. Germline-derived CDR1 and CDR2 are GTSNPN and SVGIG (reference sequence). There are 15 residues in the CDR3. V was shortened by 3 bases and J by 0 bases, with 12 bases between the two germline ends. Participant age was about 18 to 100 years, and participants resided in approximately 25 US areas. What the recovered Cohort 3 donors had was two negative PCRs, clearance, or symptom resolution. The repertoire was sequenced with immunoSEQ multiplex PCR; TCRdb's copy has only in-frame clones and lacks some. Of 200,000 to 250,000 clones in the sample, roughly 85% were seen once.

This sequence originates from a man under 40 who had recovered from COVID-19. Sequenced material: PBMCs or T cells enriched from blood (not recorded which). The rearrangement uses TRBV30 and TRBJ1-5; tentatively, D is TRBD1 (5 bases). The CDR3 region has the DNA TGTGCCTGGAGCGCGGGGCACTTTAGCAATCAGCCCCAGCATTTT. Its translation is CAWSAGHFSNQPQHF.